This T cell receptor beta chain was sequenced in a study of cytomegalovirus exposure and HLA in healthy donors. Every donor was a healthy person donating bone marrow. About this clone itself: Antigen unknown.

Regarding the study as a whole: Compared with the approximately 670-donor mean, an Asian-associated ancestry cluster reportedly had fewer N-insertions, according to a later analysis. Among TCR beta chains, those listed as cytomegalovirus-associated numbered about 150.

The PCR made use of 60 Vbeta and 13 Jbeta primers. Assay used: immunoSEQ multiplex PCR; TCRdb lists only in-frame clones, some missing. The table lists approximately 80,000 clones, roughly 70% of them singletons. The length of the CDR3 is 19 residues. Germline loops: CDR1 SGHRS, CDR2 YFSETQ. Trimming removed 4 bases from V and 0 bases from J; junction bases left unmatched: 11. Sequenced sample: PBMCs. The source of this sequence is a man aged 30 to 39 in good health and CMV-seropositive. The V and J genes are TRBV5-1 and TRBJ2-6; 9 bases line up with TRBD1. The DNA for the CDR3 is TGCGCCAGCAGCATAACGTTACAGGGGGCCGTCTCTGGGGCCAACGTCCTGACTTTC. It specifies CASSITLQGAVSGANVLTF.